These 24 T cell receptor beta chains were all obtained from the same sample, sequenced in a study of cytomegalovirus exposure and HLA in healthy donors. 13 Jbeta primers and 60 Vbeta primers were used for the PCR. This table comes from immunoSEQ multiplex PCR, and its TCRdb copy is limited to in-frame clones, with some not included. This table holds about 130,000 clones, around 78% found once. The specimen was PBMCs. The receptor source for this set is a woman aged 40 to 50 in good health and CMV-seronegative.

This clone was seen a handful of times. The V call is TRBV9, the J call TRBJ1-2; 9 bases fit TRBD1. Trimming at V came to 4 bases and at J to 4 bases, leaving 5 bases not matched to a gene. The CDR3 has 14 amino acids. Germline CDR1 and CDR2: SGDLS and YYNGEE. CDR3 loop: CASSSGQGFYGYTF. CDR3 sequence (DNA): TGTGCCAGCAGCTCAGGACAGGGGTTCTATGGCTACACCTTC.

This clone was found once. This sequence joins TRBV13 and TRBJ2-7; maybe TRBD1 (8 bases). CDR3 size: 15 residues. Between the trimmed V and J ends, which lost 5 bases and 2 bases, there was a span of 16 bases. Germline CDR1 PRHDT, CDR2 FYEKMQ (reference sequence). The DNA of the CDR3 is TGTGCCAGCAGCCTCACAGGGGGGGTAGCCTACGAGCAGTACTTC. Its protein is CASSLTGGVAYEQYF.

The chain is built from TRBV27 and TRBJ1-5; 10 bases agree with TRBD1. With V trimmed by 6 bases and J by 8 bases, 7 bases remained unmatched. Per the germline V gene, CDR1 is MNHEY and CDR2 is SMNVEV (reference sequence). CDR3 length: 14 residues. In nucleotides, the CDR3 is TGTGCCAGCAGCCCGGGACAGGGGATAGAGCCCCAGCATTTT. This sequence encodes CASSPGQGIEPQHF.

This clone was seen only a few times. This chain joins TRBV7-8 and TRBJ1-5, with a weak D call TRBD1 (6 bases). This CDR3 is built from 14 residues. V was trimmed by 0 bases and J by 7 bases, leaving 10 bases between them. Germline V lookup: CDR1 SGHVS, CDR2 FQNEAQ. Written as DNA, the CDR3 is TGTGCCAGCAGCTTAGCAGGGGGTGGACAGCCCCAGCATTTT. Encoded protein: CASSLAGGGQPQHF.

The chain joins TRBV30 to TRBJ1-2; no definite D call. The CDR3 is made up of 14 amino acids. CDR1 and CDR2 from the germline V gene are GTSNPN and SVGIG (reference sequence). V lost 2 bases, J lost 0 bases, and 10 bases lay in between. DNA of the CDR3: TGTGCCTGGAGTTACCCGGGTTCTAACTATGGCTACACCTTC. Its protein product is CAWSYPGSNYGYTF.

This clone was counted a single time. The rearrangement uses TRBV7-9 and TRBJ1-2; unclear D gene. Germline CDR1 and CDR2: SEHNR and FQNEAQ (reference sequence). Trimming cost V 5 bases and J 8 bases, with 9 bases left between them. The CDR3 covers 11 residues. The CDR3 loop reads CASSNVEGYTF. CDR3 in DNA: TGTGCCAGCAGCAACGTCGAGGGCTACACCTTC.

V is TRBV28 and J is TRBJ1-5, with 9 bases aligning to TRBD1. Germline CDR1 MDHEN, CDR2 SYDVKM. The CDR3 length is 17 residues. V was clipped by 4 bases and J by 4 bases; unmatched bases: 11. In DNA form, the CDR3 reads TGTGCCAGCAGTTCCCTAGTTAGGACAGGGGAAAATCAGCCCCAGCATTTT. It is translated as CASSSLVRTGENQPQHF.

In the case of this clone: Within the sample, other DNA sequences also encode this same CDR3. The chain employs TRBV5-1 and TRBJ1-2; 9 bases map to TRBD1. The V gene end was trimmed by 4 bases and the J gene end by 6 bases; junction bases not matched to a gene: 4. This CDR3 has 13 residues. CDR1 is SGHRS, CDR2 YFSETQ, per germline. Written as DNA, the CDR3 is TGCGCCAGCAGCCTGGGACAGGGAGATGGCTACACCTTC. Its protein is CASSLGQGDGYTF.

This chain connects TRBV18 to TRBJ1-1; no clear D. CDR1 KGHSH and CDR2 LQKENI come from the germline V gene. The CDR3 spans 13 residues. V was cut by 6 bases and J by 3 bases, with 11 bases left in between. CDR3 in DNA: TGTGCCAGCTCCCCCTCCCCGGACACTGAAGCTTTCTTT. Residues: CASSPSPDTEAFF.

The genes are TRBV19 and TRBJ1-6; D gene ambiguous. Trimming took 8 bases from V and 4 from J, leaving 9 bases between them. The CDR3 loop spans 13 amino acids. Germline V gives CDR1 LNHDA, CDR2 SQIVND (reference sequence). The CDR3 sequence: CASESDYNSPLHF. The CDR3 DNA sequence: TGTGCCAGTGAGAGCGATTATAATTCACCCCTCCACTTT. The full variable domain, with the rest looked up from reference TRBV19 and TRBJ1-6, is DGGITQSPKYLFRKEGQNVTLSCEQNLNHDAMYWYRQDPGQGLRLIYYSQIVNDFQKGDIAEGYSVSREKKESFPLTVTSAQKNPTAFYLCASESDYNSPLHFGNGTRLTVT.

The genes are TRBV12-5 and TRBJ2-1, with a weak D call TRBD2 (5 bases). Germline assignment: CDR1 LGHNT and CDR2 FRNRAP. The CDR3 contains 14 residues. Trimming left V 4 bases short and J 6 bases short, with 13 bases between. The CDR3 sequence: CASGSFGNSNEQFF. CDR3 DNA sequence: TGTGCTAGTGGTTCGTTCGGGAACAGCAATGAGCAGTTCTTC.

The chain is built from TRBV11-2 and TRBJ2-4; D is possibly TRBD2 (6 bases). The CDR3 consists of 14 residues. Germline loops: CDR1 SGHAT, CDR2 FQNNGV. Trimming left V 0 bases short and J 8 bases short, with 11 bases between. The CDR3 reads CASSLDPGGHIQYF. The CDR3, as DNA: TGTGCCAGCAGCTTAGATCCAGGAGGGCACATTCAGTACTTC.

The chain employs TRBV6-4 and TRBJ2-1, with D unclear. Germline V gene sequence: CDR1 MRHNA, CDR2 SNTAGT. The CDR3 has 15 residues. The germline V and J ends were trimmed by 2 bases and 9 bases, with 17 bases remaining between them. CDR3 loop: CASSDLGVQSGEQFF. The DNA for the CDR3 is TGTGCCAGCAGTGACCTTGGAGTCCAGTCTGGTGAGCAGTTCTTC.

The V call is TRBV7-9, the J call TRBJ2-5, with 7 positions matching TRBD1. The J segment lost 4 bases and the V segment lost 3 bases, leaving 5 bases of the junction unmatched. Germline-derived CDR1 and CDR2 are SEHNR and FQNEAQ (reference sequence). The CDR3 contains 14 residues. The CDR3 loop is CASSFQGVSETQYF. CDR3 nucleotide sequence: TGTGCCAGCAGCTTCCAGGGGGTTTCAGAGACCCAGTACTTC.

The V and J genes are TRBV6-1 and TRBJ1-5, with 8 bases matching TRBD1. Germline values: CDR1 MNHNS, CDR2 SASEGT. The CDR3 totals 14 residues. V was pared by 10 bases and J by 6 bases, with 11 bases of the junction left unmatched. The CDR3 loop is CATTPRGQGQPQHF. The CDR3 coding sequence is TGTGCCACCACACCCAGGGGGCAGGGTCAGCCCCAGCATTTT.

This chain links TRBV20-1 with TRBJ1-1; no clear D gene. This CDR3 contains 11 residues. Trimming took off 4 bases at V and 4 bases at J, with 7 bases between the two ends. Per the germline V gene, CDR1 is DFQATT and CDR2 is SNEGSKA (reference sequence). The CDR3 bases are TGCAGTGCTAAAGCGGTCACTGAAGCTTTCTTT. The encoded protein is CSAKAVTEAFF.

The V call is TRBV2, the J call TRBJ2-1; 10 positions agree with TRBD2. CDR3 size: 14 residues. The germline gives CDR1 SNHLY, CDR2 FYNNEI. V dropped 7 bases and J dropped 7; count of bases not matched to a gene: 7. The CDR3 region is CASTAQAGGNEQFF. DNA of the CDR3: TGTGCCAGCACTGCTCAAGCGGGGGGGAATGAGCAGTTCTTC.

J is TRBJ2-5 and V is TRBV19; TRBD2 matches 7 bases. The V gene end was trimmed by 7 bases and the J gene end by 2 bases; junction bases not matched to a gene: 7. The CDR3 loop spans 14 amino acids. From germline, CDR1 is LNHDA and CDR2 SQIVND (reference sequence). The CDR3 sequence is CASNPTGGQETQYF. The DNA for the CDR3 is TGTGCCAGTAACCCCACGGGGGGACAAGAGACCCAGTACTTC.

The chain combines TRBV4-2 with TRBJ1-1; 9 nucleotides match TRBD1. The CDR3 runs 15 residues. Per the germline V gene, CDR1 is LGHNA and CDR2 is YNFKEQ. Trimming at V came to 3 bases and at J to 0 bases, leaving 2 bases not matched to a gene. CDR3 coding DNA: TGTGCCAGCAGCCATGGGACAGGGATGAACACTGAAGCTTTCTTT. Translation: CASSHGTGMNTEAFF.

This clone was seen a few times. The J gene is TRBJ1-5, the V gene TRBV5-6; D not certain. This CDR3 is built from 14 residues. V lost 4 bases and J 1 base, leaving 9 bases between the germline ends. CDR1 and CDR2 from the germline V gene are SGHDT and YYEEEE. The CDR3 DNA is TGTGCCAGCAGCGTAAGAGGGAGCAATCAGCCCCAGCATTTT. As protein: CASSVRGSNQPQHF.

The rearrangement links TRBV6-4 to TRBJ2-1, with D possibly TRBD1 on 5 matching bases. The CDR3 runs 15 residues. Trimming cost V 2 bases and J 6 bases, with 14 bases left between them. Germline CDR1 MRHNA, CDR2 SNTAGT. DNA for the CDR3: TGTGCCAGCAGTGACGGGGCAGGGCAACTCAATGAGCAGTTCTTC. This gives the protein CASSDGAGQLNEQFF.

The CDR3 DNA sequence: TGTGCCAGCAGTTTCAGCAGGCCGAACACTGAAGCTTTCTTT. Its protein is CASSFSRPNTEAFF. The genes are TRBV28 and TRBJ1-1; D call uncertain. The CDR3 has 14 residues. Germline loops: CDR1 MDHEN, CDR2 SYDVKM. Trimming took 3 bases from V and 1 from J, leaving 9 bases between them.

The chain joins TRBV9 to TRBJ1-2; 9 bases agree with TRBD1. The trim removed 2 bases at V and 8 bases at J, leaving 4 bases unmatched. CDR1 is SGDLS and CDR2 is YYNGEE in the germline V gene. The length of the CDR3 is 13 residues. In DNA form, the CDR3 reads TGTGCCAGCAGCGTCACAGGGGGCGCGGGCTACACCTTC. It translates to CASSVTGGAGYTF.

The chain carries TRBV23-1 and TRBJ2-5; possibly TRBD2 for D (5 bases). TRBV23-1 is noted as an ORF with a role that remains uncertain. CDR3 length equals 13 residues. V was pared by 3 bases and J by 9 bases, with 14 bases between. This CDR3 is CASSHPEQRSQYF. The CDR3 coding sequence is TGCGCCAGCAGTCACCCCGAGCAGCGGTCCCAGTACTTC.